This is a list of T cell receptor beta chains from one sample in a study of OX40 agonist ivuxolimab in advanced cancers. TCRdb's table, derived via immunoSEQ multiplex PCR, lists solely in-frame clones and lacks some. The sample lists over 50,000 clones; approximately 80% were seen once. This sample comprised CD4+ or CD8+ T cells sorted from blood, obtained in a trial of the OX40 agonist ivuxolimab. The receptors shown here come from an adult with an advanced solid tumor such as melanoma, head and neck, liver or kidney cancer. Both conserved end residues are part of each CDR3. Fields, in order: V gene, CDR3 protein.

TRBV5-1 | CASSLVEVGAKNIQYF
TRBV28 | CASSPSGRVSYEQYF
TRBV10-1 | CASSGASYEQYF
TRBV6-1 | CASSSRDSSYEQYF
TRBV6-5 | CASSRGSPDTQYF
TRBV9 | CASSVADRGNTEAFF
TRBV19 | CASSTRRGGRVGTQYF
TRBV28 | CASSLFGLAGGADTQYF
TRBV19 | CASSINFSSGNTIYF
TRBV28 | CASSPGTGLTYEQYF